This T cell receptor (beta chain) was captured in a study of T cells during gluten challenge in celiac disease (dated by TCRdb to 2017 to 2019). The study in broad terms: During the challenge, blood was drawn at baseline, day 6 and day 14, while duodenal biopsies were taken at baseline and day 14. On the Illumina MiSeq, paired-end 250 bp sequencing was performed for single-cell libraries and paired-end 300 bp sequencing was performed for bulk libraries.

This clonotype is regarded as medium-sized (0.01 to 0.1%). Base-call qualities are not available, and no considerably larger clone is one nucleotide away. The method was 5' RACE. Instrument on record: Illumina MiSeq. A modified SMART protocol was used to prepare the bulk TCR libraries. For the original study's pipeline: Selected pRESTO steps were used to preprocess reads, and IMGT/HighV-QUEST was used to assign V, D, J genes and CDR3 junctions. Only bulk sequences found in at least two replicates with 10 or more cumulative reads were retained. In samples containing more than 20 cells, repertoire diversity was estimated using an undersampling-corrected Shannon index. TCRdb reprocessing: public reads trimmed at Q25 with fastp, clones called with MiXCR, in-frame beta chains kept. Each CDR3 protein appears once, grouped with its most common genes and DNA. The V and J calls follow TCRdb's processing rather than the paper's. The sample has 250 to 300 distinct CDR3 sequences on record, around a tenth of them singletons. Together, the top ten hold around 74% of the sample.

V lost 6 bases and J lost 3 bases, and the count of bases not matched to a germline gene is 11. From cysteine to phenylalanine, the CDR3 is 16 amino acids long. The read is trimmed to its CDR3 DNA, 48 bases read in frame from base 1. From a lookup of the germline V gene (reference sequence), CDR1 and CDR2 are DFQATT and SNEGSKA. Blood cells were gated as tetramer-binding CD4+ effector-memory gut-homing T cells: CD3+, CD45RA-, CD62L-, integrin beta7+, with lineage markers excluded. Treated celiac disease patients on a gluten-free diet underwent a 14-day oral dietary gluten challenge to study recall of gluten-specific T cells. Sorting was performed on an Aria II cell sorter as single cells, and bulk sorting was additionally performed when tetramer-positive cells were relatively numerous. Peripheral blood mononuclear cells were isolated by Ficoll density gradient centrifugation and cryopreserved before staining. Before tetramer-binding CD4+ T cells were sorted, thawed cells were stained with a pool of PE-conjugated HLA-DQ:gluten tetramers presenting immunodominant gluten epitopes. After staining with HLA-DQ:gluten tetramers, blood samples were enriched using a tetramer-based method.

Points the paper makes about the study in general: Across roughly 7 patients, 12-44% of single-cell TCR-alpha/beta clonotypes at the latest time point were also present at baseline; bulk data gave 52-55%. Clonal expansion rose on day 6, as shown by reduced sample-corrected Shannon diversity of circulating gluten-specific T cells. Circulating gluten-specific T cells peaked on day 6, and the day-6 repertoire appeared to consist largely of expanded preexisting memory clonotypes. Bulk sequencing of challenge samples was performed for only a couple of patients with many gluten-specific T cells.

The origin of this receptor is a male donor with celiac disease. The source material was gluten-specific CD4+ T cells sorted from blood using tetramers, sampled at baseline or on day 6, 14 or 28 of gluten challenge (not recorded which). The chain uses TRBV20-1 and TRBJ2-1, with TRBD2 identical over 10 junction bases. The sequenced DNA: TGCAGTGCAATTCACGAGCGGGGGGGCTTCTACAATGAGCAGTTCTTC. Translated, this is CSAIHERGGFYNEQFF.